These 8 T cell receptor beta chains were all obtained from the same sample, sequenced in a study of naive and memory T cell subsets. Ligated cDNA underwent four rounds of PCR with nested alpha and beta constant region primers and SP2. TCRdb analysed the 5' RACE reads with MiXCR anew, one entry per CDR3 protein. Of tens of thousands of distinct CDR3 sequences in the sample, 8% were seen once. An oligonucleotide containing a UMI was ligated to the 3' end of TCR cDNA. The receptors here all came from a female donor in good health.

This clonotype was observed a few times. The CDR3 reads CASSLARPARKDPYGYTF. The CDR3, as DNA: TGTGCCAGCAGCTTAGCAAGACCTGCGCGTAAGGATCCCTACGGCTACACCTTC. V is TRBV7-9 and J is TRBJ1-2, with D uncertain. Germline values: CDR1 SEHNR, CDR2 FQNEAQ (reference sequence). This CDR3 is 18 amino acids long. V lost 0 bases, J lost 8 bases, and 25 bases lay in between.

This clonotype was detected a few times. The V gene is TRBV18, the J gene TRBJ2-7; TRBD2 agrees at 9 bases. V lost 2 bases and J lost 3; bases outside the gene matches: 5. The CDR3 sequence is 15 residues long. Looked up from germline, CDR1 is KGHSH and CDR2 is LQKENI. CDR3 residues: CASSPAASGDYEQYF. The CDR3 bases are TGTGCCAGCTCACCAGCGGCTAGCGGGGACTACGAGCAGTACTTC.

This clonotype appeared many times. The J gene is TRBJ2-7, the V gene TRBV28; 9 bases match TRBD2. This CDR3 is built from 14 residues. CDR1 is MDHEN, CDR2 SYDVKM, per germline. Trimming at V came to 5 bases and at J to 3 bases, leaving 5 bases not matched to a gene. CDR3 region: CASSEASGIYEQYF. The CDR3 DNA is TGTGCCAGCAGTGAGGCTAGCGGGATCTACGAGCAGTACTTC.

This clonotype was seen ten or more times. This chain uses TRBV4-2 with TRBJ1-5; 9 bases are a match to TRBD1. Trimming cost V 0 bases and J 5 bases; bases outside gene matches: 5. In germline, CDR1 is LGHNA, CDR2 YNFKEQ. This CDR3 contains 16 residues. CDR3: CASSQEQGALDQPQHF. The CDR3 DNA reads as TGTGCCAGCAGCCAAGAACAGGGGGCCCTTGATCAGCCCCAGCATTTT.

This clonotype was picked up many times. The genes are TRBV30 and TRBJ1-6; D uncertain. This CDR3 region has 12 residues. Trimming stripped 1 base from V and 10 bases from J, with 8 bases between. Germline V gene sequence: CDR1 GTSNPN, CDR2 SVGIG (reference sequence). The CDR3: CAWSGALSPLHF. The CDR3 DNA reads TGTGCCTGGAGTGGGGCCCTCTCACCCCTCCACTTT.

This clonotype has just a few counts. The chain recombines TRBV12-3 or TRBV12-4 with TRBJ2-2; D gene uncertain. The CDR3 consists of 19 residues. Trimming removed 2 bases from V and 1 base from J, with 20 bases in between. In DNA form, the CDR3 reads TGTGCCAGCAGTTTATCCTGGGATAGAGACATCCAGAACACCGGGGAGCTGTTTTTT. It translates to CASSLSWDRDIQNTGELFF.

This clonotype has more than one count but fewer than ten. The CDR3 DNA is TGTGCCAGCAGCTCGGAGGGGGCCGGGAAGAACACTGAAGCTTTCTTT. This codes for CASSSEGAGKNTEAFF. This chain links TRBV6-5 with TRBJ1-1, with 7 bases aligning to TRBD1. Losses at the gene ends were 6 bases for V and 1 base for J; bases not matched to a gene: 11. Germline V gene data show CDR1 as MNHEY and CDR2 as SVGAGI. This CDR3 spans 16 amino acids.

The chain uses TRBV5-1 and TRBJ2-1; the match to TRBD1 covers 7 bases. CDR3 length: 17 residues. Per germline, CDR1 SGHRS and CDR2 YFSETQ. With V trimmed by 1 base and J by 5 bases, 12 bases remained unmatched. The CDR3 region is CASSLIWTGPTNNEQFF. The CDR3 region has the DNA TGCGCCAGCAGCTTGATATGGACAGGACCTACCAACAATGAGCAGTTCTTC.